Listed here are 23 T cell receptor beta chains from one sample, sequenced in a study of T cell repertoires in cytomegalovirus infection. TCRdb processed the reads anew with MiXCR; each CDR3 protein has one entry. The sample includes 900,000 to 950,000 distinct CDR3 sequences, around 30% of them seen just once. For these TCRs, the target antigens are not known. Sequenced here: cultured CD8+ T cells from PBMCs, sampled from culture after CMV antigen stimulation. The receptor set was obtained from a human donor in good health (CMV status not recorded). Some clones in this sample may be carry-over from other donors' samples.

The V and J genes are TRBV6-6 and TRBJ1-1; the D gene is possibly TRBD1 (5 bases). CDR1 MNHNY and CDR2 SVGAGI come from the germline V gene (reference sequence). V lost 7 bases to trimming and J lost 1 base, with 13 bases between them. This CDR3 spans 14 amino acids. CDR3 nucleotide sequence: TGTGCCAGCACCCTTCACGGGGCGAACACTGAAGCTTTCTTT. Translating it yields CASTLHGANTEAFF.

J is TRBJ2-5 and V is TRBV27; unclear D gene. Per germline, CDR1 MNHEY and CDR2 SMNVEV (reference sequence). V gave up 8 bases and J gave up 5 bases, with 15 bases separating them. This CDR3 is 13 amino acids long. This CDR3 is CASGSWDGETQYF. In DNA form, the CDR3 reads TGTGCCAGCGGATCCTGGGATGGGGAGACCCAGTACTTC.

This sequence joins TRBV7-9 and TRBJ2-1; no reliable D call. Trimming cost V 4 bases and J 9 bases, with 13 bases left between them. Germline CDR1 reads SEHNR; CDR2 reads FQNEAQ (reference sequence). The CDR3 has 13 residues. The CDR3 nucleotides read TGTGCCAGCAGCTCAAGTCCGGGTCCTGAGCAGTTCTTC. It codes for CASSSSPGPEQFF.

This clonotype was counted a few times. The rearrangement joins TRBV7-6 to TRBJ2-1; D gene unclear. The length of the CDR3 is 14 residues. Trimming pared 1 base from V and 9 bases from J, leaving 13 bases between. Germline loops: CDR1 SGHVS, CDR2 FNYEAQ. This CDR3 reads CASSLGVSGGEQFF. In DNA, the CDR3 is TGTGCCAGCAGCTTAGGGGTTTCCGGTGGTGAGCAGTTCTTC. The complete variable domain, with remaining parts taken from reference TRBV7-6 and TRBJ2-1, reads GAGVSQSPRYKVTKRGQDVALRCDPISGHVSLYWYRQALGQGPEFLTYFNYEAQQDKSGLPNDRFSAERPEGSISTLTIQRTEQRDSAMYRCASSLGVSGGEQFFGPGTRLTVL.

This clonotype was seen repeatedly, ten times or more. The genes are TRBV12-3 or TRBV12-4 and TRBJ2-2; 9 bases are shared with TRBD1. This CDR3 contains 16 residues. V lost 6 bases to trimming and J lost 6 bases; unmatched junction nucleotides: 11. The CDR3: CASRSRDRVIAGELFF. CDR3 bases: TGTGCCAGCAGATCCCGGGACAGGGTGATAGCCGGGGAGCTGTTTTTT.

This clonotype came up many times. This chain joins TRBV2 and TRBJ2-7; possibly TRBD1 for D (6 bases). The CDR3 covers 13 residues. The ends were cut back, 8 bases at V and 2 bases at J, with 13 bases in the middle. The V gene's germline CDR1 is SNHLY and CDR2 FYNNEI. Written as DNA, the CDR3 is TGTGCCAGCCTTGGGGGCAGAACCTACGAGCAGTACGTC. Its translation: CASLGGRTYEQYV.

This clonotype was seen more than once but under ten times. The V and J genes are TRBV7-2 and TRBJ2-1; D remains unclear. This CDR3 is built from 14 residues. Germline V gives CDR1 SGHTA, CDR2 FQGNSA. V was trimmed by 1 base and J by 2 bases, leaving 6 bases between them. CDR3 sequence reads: CASSLESTYNEQFF. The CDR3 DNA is TGTGCCAGCAGCTTAGAGTCCACCTACAATGAGCAGTTCTTC.

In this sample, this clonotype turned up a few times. Written as DNA, the CDR3 is TGTGCCAGCAGTCTCTTTAGCGGGAATGAGCAGTTCTTC. Its translation: CASSLFSGNEQFF. The chain combines TRBV6-2 or TRBV6-3 with TRBJ2-1, with TRBD2 matching 7 bases. V dropped 5 bases and J dropped 7; count of bases not matched to a gene: 5. CDR3 length equals 13 residues. Germline CDR1 MNHEY, CDR2 SVGEGT.

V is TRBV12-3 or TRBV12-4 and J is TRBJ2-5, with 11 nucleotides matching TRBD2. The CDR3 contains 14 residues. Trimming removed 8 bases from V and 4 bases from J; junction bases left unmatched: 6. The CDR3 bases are TGTGCCAGCCTTAGCGGGGGGGCACTAGAGACCCAGTACTTC. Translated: CASLSGGALETQYF.

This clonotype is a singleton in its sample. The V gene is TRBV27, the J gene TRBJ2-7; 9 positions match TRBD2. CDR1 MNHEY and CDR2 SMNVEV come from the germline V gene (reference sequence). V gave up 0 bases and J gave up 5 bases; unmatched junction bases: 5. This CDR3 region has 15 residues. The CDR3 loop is CASSLSRGGGHEQYF. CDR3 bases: TGTGCCAGCAGTTTATCGCGGGGGGGCGGTCACGAGCAGTACTTC.

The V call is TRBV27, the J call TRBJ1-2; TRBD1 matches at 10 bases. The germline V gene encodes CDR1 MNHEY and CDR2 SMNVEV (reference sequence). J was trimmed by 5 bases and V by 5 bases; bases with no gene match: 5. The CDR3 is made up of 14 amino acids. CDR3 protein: CASSPTGQGYGYTF. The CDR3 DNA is TGTGCCAGCAGTCCCACGGGACAGGGGTATGGCTACACCTTC.

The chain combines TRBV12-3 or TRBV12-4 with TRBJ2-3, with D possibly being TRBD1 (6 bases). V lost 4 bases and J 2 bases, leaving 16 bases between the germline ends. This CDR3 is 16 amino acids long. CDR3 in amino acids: CASSSQGLSYTDTQYF. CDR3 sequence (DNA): TGTGCCAGCAGTTCACAGGGATTGTCTTACACAGATACGCAGTATTTT.

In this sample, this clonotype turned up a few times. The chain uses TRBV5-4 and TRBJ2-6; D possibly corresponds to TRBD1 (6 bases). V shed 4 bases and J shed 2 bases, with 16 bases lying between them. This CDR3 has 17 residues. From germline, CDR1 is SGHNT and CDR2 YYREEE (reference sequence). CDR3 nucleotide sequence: TGTGCCAGCAGCCTTATTTACAGGGAGCCTGGGGCCAACGTCCTGACTTTC. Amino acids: CASSLIYREPGANVLTF. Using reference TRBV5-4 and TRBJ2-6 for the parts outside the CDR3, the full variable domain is ETGVTQSPTHLIKTRGQQVTLRCSSQSGHNTVSWYQQALGQGPQFIFQYYREEENGRGNFPPRFSGLQFPNYSSELNVNALELDDSALYLCASSLIYREPGANVLTFGAGSRLTVL.

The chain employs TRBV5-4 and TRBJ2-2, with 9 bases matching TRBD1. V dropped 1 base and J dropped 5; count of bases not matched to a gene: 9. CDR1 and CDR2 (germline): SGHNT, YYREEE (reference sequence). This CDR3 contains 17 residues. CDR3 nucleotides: TGTGCCAGCAGCTTGTATGGGACAGGGTCCCTTACCGGGGAGCTGTTTTTT. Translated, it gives CASSLYGTGSLTGELFF.

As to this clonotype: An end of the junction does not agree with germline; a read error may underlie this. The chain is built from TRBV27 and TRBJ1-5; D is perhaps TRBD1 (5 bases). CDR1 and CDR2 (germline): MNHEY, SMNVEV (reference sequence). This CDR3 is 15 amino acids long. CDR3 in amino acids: CVSSLSGTLGQPQHF. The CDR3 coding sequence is TGTGTCAGCAGTTTATCCGGGACGCTGGGACAGCCCCAGCATTTT.

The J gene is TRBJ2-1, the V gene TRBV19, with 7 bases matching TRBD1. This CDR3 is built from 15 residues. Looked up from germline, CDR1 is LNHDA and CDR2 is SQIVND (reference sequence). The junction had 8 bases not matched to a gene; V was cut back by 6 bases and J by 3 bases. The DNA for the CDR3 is TGTGCCAGTAGCCCGACAGGGACCTACTACAATGAGCAGTTCTTC. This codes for CASSPTGTYYNEQFF.

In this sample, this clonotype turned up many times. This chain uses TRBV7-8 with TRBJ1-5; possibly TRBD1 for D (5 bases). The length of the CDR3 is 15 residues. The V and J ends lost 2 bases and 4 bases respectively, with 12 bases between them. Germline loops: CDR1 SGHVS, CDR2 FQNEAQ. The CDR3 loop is CASSLRRDGNQPQHF. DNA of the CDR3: TGTGCCAGCAGCTTACGGCGGGACGGAAATCAGCCCCAGCATTTT.

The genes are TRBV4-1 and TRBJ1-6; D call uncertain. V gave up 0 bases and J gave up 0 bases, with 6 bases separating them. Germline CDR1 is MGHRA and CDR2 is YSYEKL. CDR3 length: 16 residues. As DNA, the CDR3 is TGCGCCAGCAGCCAAGAACCGAACTCCTATAATTCACCCCTCCACTTT. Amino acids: CASSQEPNSYNSPLHF.

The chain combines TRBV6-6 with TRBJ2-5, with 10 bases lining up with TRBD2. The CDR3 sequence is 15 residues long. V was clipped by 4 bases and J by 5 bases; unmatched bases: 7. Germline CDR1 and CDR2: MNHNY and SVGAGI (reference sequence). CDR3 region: CASSSERGGRETQYF. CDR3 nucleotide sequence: TGTGCCAGCAGTTCCGAGCGGGGGGGCCGGGAGACCCAGTACTTC.

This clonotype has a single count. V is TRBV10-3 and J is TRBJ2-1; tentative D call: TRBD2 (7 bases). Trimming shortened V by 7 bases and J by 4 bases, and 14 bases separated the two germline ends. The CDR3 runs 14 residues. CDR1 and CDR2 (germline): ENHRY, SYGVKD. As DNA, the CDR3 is TGTGCCATCACTGCGGGGGCAACGTACAATGAGCAGTTCTTC. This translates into CAITAGATYNEQFF.

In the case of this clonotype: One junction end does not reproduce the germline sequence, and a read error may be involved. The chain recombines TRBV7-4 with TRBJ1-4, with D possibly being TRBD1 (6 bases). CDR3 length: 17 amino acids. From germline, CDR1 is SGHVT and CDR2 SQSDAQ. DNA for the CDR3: TGTGTCAGCAGCTTAGGGGAGGGGGGCCCCGGGAATGAAAAACTGTTTTTT. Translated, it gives CVSSLGEGGPGNEKLFF.

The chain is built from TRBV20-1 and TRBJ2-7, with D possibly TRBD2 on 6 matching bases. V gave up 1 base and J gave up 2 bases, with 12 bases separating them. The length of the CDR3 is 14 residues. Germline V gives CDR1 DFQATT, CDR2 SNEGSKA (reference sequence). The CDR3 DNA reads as TGCAGTGCTAGAGGAGAGGGAGGTACCTACGAGCAGTACTTC. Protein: CSARGEGGTYEQYF.

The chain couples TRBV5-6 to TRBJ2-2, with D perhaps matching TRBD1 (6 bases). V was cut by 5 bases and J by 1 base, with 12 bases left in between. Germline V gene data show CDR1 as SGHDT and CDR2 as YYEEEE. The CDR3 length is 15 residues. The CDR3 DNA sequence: TGTGCCAGCAGGACAGGCAGGGAGAACACCGGGGAGCTGTTTTTT. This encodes CASRTGRENTGELFF.